Listed here is a single TCR beta chain. The data derive from a study of monozygotic twins with inflammatory bowel disease. Per the germline V gene, CDR1 is SGHRS and CDR2 is YFSETQ. CDR3 length: 17 residues. For each CDR3 protein, TCRdb gives one entry from its re-call of the 5' RACE reads, without DNA. The sample features about 110,000 distinct CDR3 sequences, with about an eighth in its top ten. Sequencing was performed on blood. This chain connects TRBV5-1 to TRBJ2-3; TCRdb designates TRBD2, a call that cannot be tested without DNA. This TCR was sampled from a human donor with ulcerative colitis or Crohn's disease, or a healthy co-twin of an affected twin (not recorded which). CDR3 sequence reads: CASSPTVAGGSTDTQYF. The complete variable domain, with remaining parts taken from reference TRBV5-1 and TRBJ2-3, reads KAGVTQTPRYLIKTRGQQVTLSCSPISGHRSVSWYQQTPGQGLQFLFEYFSETQRNKGNFPGRFSGRQFSNSRSEMNVSTLELGDSALYLCASSPTVAGGSTDTQYFGPGTRLTVL.